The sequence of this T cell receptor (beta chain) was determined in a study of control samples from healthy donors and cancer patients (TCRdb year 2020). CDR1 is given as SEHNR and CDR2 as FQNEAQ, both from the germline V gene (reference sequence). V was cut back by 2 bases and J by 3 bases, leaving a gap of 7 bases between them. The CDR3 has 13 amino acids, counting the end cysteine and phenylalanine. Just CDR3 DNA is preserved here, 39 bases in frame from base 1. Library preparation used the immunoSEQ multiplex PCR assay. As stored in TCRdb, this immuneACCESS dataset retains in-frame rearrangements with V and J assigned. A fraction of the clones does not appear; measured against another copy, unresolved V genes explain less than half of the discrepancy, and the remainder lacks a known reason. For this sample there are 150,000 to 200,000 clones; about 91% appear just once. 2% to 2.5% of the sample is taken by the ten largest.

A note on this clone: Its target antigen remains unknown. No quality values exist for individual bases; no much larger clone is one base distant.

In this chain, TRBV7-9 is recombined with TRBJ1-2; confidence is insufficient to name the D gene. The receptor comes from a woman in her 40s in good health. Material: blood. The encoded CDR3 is CASSLTADYGYTF. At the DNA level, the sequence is TGTGCCAGCAGCTTAACGGCGGACTATGGCTACACCTTC.